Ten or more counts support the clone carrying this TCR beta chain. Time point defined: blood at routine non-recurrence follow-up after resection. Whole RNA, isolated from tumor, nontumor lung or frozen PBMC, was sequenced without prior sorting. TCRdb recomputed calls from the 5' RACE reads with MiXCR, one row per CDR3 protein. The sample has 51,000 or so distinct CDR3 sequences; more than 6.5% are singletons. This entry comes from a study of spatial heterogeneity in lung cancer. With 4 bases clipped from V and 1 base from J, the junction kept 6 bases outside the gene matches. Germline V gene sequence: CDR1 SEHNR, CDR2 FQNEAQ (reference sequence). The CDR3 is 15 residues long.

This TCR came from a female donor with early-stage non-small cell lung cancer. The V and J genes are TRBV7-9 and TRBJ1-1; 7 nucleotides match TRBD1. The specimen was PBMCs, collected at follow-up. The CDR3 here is CASSSPGTANTEAFF. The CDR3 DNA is TGTGCCAGCAGCTCTCCCGGGACAGCGAACACTGAAGCTTTCTTT.